In its sample, the clone carrying this T cell receptor (beta chain) ranks as medium-sized. The antigen is unknown. Other nucleotide sequences from this sample produce the same CDR3. This specimen belongs to a study of radiotherapy plus CTLA-4 blockade in lung cancer. Study-wide points: TCR clones from tumors expanded in blood after radiotherapy plus ipilimumab.

The length of the CDR3 is 13 residues. V lost 2 bases, J lost 0 bases, and 5 bases lay in between. In germline, CDR1 is GTSNPN, CDR2 SVGIG (reference sequence). Sequenced by immunoSEQ multiplex PCR; TCRdb stores in-frame clones only, minus some. The sample has tens of thousands of clones; approximately 76% are singletons. The source material was peripheral blood, sampled from a patient treated with radiotherapy plus ipilimumab. The rearrangement links TRBV30 to TRBJ1-3; D is possibly TRBD1 (5 bases). The sequence was obtained from a human donor with non-small cell lung cancer who had stable disease on radiotherapy plus ipilimumab. The CDR3 spells CAWSTGSGNTIYF. The CDR3 nucleotides are TGTGCCTGGAGTACAGGCTCTGGAAACACCATATATTTT.